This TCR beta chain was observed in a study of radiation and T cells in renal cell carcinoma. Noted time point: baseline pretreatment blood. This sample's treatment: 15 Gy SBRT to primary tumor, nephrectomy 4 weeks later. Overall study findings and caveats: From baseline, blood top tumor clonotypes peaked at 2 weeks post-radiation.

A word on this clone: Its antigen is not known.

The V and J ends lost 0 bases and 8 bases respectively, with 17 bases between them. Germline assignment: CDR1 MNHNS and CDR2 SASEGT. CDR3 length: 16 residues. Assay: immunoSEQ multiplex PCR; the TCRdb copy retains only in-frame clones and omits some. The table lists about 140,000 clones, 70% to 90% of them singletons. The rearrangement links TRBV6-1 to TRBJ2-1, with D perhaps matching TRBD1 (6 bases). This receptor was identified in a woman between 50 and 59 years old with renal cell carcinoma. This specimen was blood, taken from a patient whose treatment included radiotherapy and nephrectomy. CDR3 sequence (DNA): TGTGCCAGCAGTGAAGCGCTGACAGGCTCTGGGTATGAGCAGTTCTTC. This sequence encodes CASSEALTGSGYEQFF.